These 10 T cell receptor beta chains originate from one sample sequenced in a study of blood T cell repertoires in COVID-19. Clones were read by immunoSEQ multiplex PCR, and TCRdb kept only the in-frame ones, dropping some. The repertoire holds around 230,000 clones, roughly 80% seen once, with roughly a tenth in the top ten. Sequencing input: peripheral blood. All receptors derive from an elderly woman with acute or convalescent COVID-19.

The chain couples TRBV6-6 to TRBJ1-1; D ambiguous. V lost 0 bases, J lost 7 bases, and 9 bases lay in between. CDR1 MNHNY and CDR2 SVGAGI come from the germline V gene (reference sequence). This CDR3 has 13 residues. The CDR3 is CASSYSLRDEAFF. The CDR3 DNA sequence: TGTGCCAGCAGTTACTCGTTACGGGATGAAGCTTTCTTT.

This chain connects TRBV28 to TRBJ1-6; 10 bases match TRBD1. Trimming removed 10 bases from V and 10 bases from J; junction bases left unmatched: 7. The CDR3 totals 13 residues. Germline values: CDR1 MDHEN, CDR2 SYDVKM. CDR3 nucleotides: TGTGCCACCGCCGGGACAGGGGCCTCACCCCTCCACTTT. It codes for CATAGTGASPLHF.

V gene TRBV28 combines with J gene TRBJ2-7; 7 bases are shared with TRBD1. The CDR3 length is 15 residues. In germline, CDR1 is MDHEN, CDR2 SYDVKM. Germline trimming cut 6 bases from V and 4 bases from J; bases unmatched to any gene: 12. CDR3 sequence (DNA): TGTGCCAGCAGCCCGACAGGGCCTATAATATACGAGCAGTACTTC. Encoded protein: CASSPTGPIIYEQYF.

This clone has only one observation. The chain employs TRBV5-5 and TRBJ2-5; TRBD1 agrees at 10 bases. The J segment lost 5 bases and the V segment lost 4 bases, leaving 8 bases of the junction unmatched. CDR1 and CDR2 (germline): SGHKS, YYEKEE (reference sequence). The CDR3 is 15 residues long. CDR3 DNA sequence: TGTGCCAGCAGCCGCCGGGGACAGGGGTTGGAGACCCAGTACTTC. It codes for CASSRRGQGLETQYF.

V is TRBV7-8 and J is TRBJ1-6; D gene unclear. The length of the CDR3 is 14 residues. Trimming left V 1 base short and J 5 bases short, with 6 bases between. CDR1 SGHVS and CDR2 FQNEAQ come from the germline V gene. Here the CDR3 DNA reads TGTGCCAGCAGCTTAGGCGGGAATAATTCACCCCTCCACTTT. Translated, it gives CASSLGGNNSPLHF.

J is TRBJ2-1 and V is TRBV20-1; 9 positions agree with TRBD2. CDR1 DFQATT and CDR2 SNEGSKA come from the germline V gene (reference sequence). The CDR3 spans 11 residues. CDR3 in DNA: TGCAGAGTTAGCGGGGGAAATGAGCAGTTCTTC. Its protein product is CRVSGGNEQFF.

This clone was seen only a few times. Distinct nucleotide sequences in the sample also encode this CDR3. The gene calls are TRBV28 and TRBJ1-1; the D gene is possibly TRBD1 (5 bases). The CDR3 contains 12 residues. The V gene's germline CDR1 is MDHEN and CDR2 SYDVKM. The ends were cut back, 6 bases at V and 1 base at J, with 6 bases in the middle. In DNA form, the CDR3 reads TGTGCCAGCAGCACAGGGAACACTGAAGCTTTCTTT. Its protein product is CASSTGNTEAFF. Based on the CDR3 plus reference TRBV28 and TRBJ1-1, the full variable domain is DVKVTQSSRYLVKRTGEKVFLECVQDMDHENMFWYRQDPGLGLRLIYFSYDVKMKEKGDIPEGYSVSREKKERFSLILESASTNQTSMYLCASSTGNTEAFFGQGTRLTVV.

This clone was seen just once. The chain couples TRBV7-2 to TRBJ2-3, with D perhaps matching TRBD1 (5 bases). The CDR3 runs to 16 residues. The V gene's germline CDR1 is SGHTA and CDR2 FQGNSA. V lost 1 base and J lost 8, with 19 bases in between. For the CDR3, the DNA is TGTGCCAGCAGCTTAGAGGCAGGGCCTGTACCTGGTACGCAGTATTTT. This sequence encodes CASSLEAGPVPGTQYF.

The gene calls are TRBV5-1 and TRBJ1-6; no reliable D call. The CDR3 length is 15 residues. Deletions cut 3 bases from V and 8 bases from J, with 15 bases between. The V gene's germline CDR1 is SGHRS and CDR2 YFSETQ. CDR3 nucleotides: TGCGCCAGCAGCTCGATACAGAACGGTGATTCACCCCTCCACTTT. It codes for CASSSIQNGDSPLHF.

The chain uses TRBV3-1 (or the pseudogene TRBV3-2) and TRBJ1-3; D might be TRBD1 (6 bases). Germline CDR1 is LGHDT and CDR2 is YNNKEL (reference sequence). V was clipped by 3 bases and J by 0 bases, with 12 bases between them. The length of the CDR3 is 16 residues. The CDR3 region is CASSQARTASGNTIYF. The CDR3 coding sequence is TGTGCCAGCAGCCAGGCCAGGACAGCCTCTGGAAACACCATATATTTT.